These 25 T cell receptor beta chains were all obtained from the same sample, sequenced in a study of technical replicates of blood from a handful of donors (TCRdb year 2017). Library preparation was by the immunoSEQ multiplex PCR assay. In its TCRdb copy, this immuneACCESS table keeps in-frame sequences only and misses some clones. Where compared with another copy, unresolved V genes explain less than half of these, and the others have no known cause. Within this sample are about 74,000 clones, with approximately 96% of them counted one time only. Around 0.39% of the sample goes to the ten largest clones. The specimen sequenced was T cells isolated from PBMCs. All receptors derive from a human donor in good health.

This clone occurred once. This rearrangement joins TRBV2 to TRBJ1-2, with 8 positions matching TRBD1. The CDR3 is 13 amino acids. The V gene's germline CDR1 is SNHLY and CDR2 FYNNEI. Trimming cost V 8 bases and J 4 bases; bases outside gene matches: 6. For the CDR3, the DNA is TGTGCCAGCTTGGGACAGGCCCTCTATGGCTACACCTTC. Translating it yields CASLGQALYGYTF. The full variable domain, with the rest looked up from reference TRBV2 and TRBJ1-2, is EPEVTQTPSHQVTQMGQEVILRCVPISNHLYFYWYRQILGQKVEFLVSFYNNEISEKSEIFDDQFSVERPDGSNFTLKIRSTKLEDSAMYFCASLGQALYGYTFGSGTRLTVV.

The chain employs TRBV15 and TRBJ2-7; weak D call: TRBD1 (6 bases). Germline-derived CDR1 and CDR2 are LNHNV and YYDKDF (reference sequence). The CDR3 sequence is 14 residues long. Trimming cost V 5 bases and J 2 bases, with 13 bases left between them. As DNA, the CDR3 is TGTGCCACCAGCGGGGAGACAGGACCCTACGAGCAGTACTTC. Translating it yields CATSGETGPYEQYF.

CDR3 DNA sequence: TGTGCCAGTAGTCCCCTCGTAGGGGGCACTGAAGCTTTCTTT. Its translation is CASSPLVGGTEAFF. V gene TRBV19 combines with J gene TRBJ1-1; possible D gene TRBD1, 6 bases. There are 14 residues in the CDR3. Germline V gene lookup returns CDR1 LNHDA and CDR2 SQIVND (reference sequence). Trimming removed 5 bases from V and 4 bases from J, with 14 bases in between.

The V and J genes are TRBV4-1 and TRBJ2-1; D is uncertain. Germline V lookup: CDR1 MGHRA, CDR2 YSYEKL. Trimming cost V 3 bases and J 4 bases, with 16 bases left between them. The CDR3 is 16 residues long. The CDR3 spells CASSHVNLVYYNEQFF. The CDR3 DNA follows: TGCGCCAGCAGCCATGTTAATTTGGTCTATTACAATGAGCAGTTCTTC.

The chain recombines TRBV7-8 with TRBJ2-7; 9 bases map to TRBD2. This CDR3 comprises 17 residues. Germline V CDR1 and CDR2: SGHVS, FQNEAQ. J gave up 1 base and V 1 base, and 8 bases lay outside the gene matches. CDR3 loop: CASSLEISGLASYEQYF. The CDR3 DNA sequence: TGTGCCAGCAGCTTAGAGATCTCGGGACTAGCTTCCTACGAGCAGTACTTC. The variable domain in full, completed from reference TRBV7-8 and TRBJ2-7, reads GAGVSQSPRYKVAKRGQDVALRCDPISGHVSLFWYQQALGQGPEFLTYFQNEAQLDKSGLPSDRFFAERPEGSVSTLKIQRTQQEDSAVYLCASSLEISGLASYEQYFGPGTRLTVT.

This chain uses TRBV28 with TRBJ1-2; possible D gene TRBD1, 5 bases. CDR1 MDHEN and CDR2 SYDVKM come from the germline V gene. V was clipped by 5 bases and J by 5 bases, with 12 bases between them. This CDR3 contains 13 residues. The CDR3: CASSLATDYGYTF. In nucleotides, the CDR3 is TGTGCCAGCAGTCTAGCGACAGATTATGGCTACACCTTC.

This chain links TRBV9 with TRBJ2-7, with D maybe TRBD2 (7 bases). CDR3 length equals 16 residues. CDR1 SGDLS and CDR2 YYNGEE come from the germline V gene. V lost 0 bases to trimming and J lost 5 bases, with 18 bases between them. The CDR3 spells CASSVGGGYSTDEQYF. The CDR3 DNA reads TGTGCCAGCAGCGTAGGGGGGGGCTACTCCACCGACGAGCAGTACTTC.

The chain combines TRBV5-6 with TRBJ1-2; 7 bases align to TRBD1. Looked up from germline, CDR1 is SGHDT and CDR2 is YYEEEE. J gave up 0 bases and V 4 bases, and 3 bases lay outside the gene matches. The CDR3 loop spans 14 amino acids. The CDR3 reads CASSQDRANYGYTF. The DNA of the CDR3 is TGTGCCAGCAGCCAAGACAGGGCTAACTATGGCTACACCTTC. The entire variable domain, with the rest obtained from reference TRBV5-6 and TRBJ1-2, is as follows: DAGVTQSPTHLIKTRGQQVTLRCSPKSGHDTVSWYQQALGQGPQFIFQYYEEEERQRGNFPDRFSGHQFPNYSSELNVNALLLGDSALYLCASSQDRANYGYTFGSGTRLTVV.

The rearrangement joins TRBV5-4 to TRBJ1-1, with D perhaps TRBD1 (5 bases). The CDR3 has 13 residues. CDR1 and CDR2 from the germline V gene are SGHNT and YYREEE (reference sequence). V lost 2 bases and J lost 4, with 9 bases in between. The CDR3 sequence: CASSFGRGTEAFF. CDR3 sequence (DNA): TGTGCCAGCAGCTTTGGGAGGGGCACTGAAGCTTTCTTT.

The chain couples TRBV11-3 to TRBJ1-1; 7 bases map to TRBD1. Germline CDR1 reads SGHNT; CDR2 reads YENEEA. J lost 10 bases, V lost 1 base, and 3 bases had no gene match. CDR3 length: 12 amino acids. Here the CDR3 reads CASSLGQGGAFF. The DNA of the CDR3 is TGTGCCAGCAGCTTAGGACAGGGCGGAGCTTTCTTT.

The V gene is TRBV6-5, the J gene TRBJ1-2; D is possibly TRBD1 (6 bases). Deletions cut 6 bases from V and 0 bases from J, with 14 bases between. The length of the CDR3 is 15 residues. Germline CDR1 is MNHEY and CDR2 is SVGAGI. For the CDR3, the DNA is TGTGCCAGCAGCTCGTCCCGACAGGCTAACTATGGCTACACCTTC. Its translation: CASSSSRQANYGYTF.

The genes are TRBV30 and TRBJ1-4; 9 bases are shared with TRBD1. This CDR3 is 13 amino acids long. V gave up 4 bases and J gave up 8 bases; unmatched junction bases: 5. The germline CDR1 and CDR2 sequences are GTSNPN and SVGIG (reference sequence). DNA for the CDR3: TGTGCCTGGAAGGGACAGGGCGAGGAAAAACTGTTTTTT. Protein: CAWKGQGEEKLFF.

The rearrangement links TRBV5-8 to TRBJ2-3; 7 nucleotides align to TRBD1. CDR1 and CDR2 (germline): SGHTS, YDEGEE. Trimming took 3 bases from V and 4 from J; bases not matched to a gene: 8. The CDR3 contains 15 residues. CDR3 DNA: TGTGCCAGCAGCTCCTTCCCAGGGGGAGCAGATACGCAGTATTTT. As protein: CASSSFPGGADTQYF.

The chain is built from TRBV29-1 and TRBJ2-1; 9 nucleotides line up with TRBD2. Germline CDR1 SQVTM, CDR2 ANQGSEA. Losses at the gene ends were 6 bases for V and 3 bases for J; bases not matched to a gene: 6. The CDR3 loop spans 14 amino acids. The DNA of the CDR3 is TGCAGCGTAAGAGCGGGAGGACTCTACAATGAGCAGTTCTTC. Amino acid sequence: CSVRAGGLYNEQFF.

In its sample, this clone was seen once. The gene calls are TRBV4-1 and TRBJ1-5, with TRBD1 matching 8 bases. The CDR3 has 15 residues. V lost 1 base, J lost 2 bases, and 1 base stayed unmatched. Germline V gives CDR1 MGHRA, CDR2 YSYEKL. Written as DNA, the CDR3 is TGCGCCAGCAGCCAAGGGGGACAGGGCAATCAGCCCCAGCATTTT. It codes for CASSQGGQGNQPQHF.

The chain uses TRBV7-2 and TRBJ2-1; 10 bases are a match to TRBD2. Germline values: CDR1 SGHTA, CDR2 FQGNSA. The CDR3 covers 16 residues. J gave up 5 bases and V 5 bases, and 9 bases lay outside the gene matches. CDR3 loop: CASSQFWTSGNNEQFF. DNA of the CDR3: TGTGCCAGCAGCCAGTTCTGGACTAGCGGCAACAATGAGCAGTTCTTC.

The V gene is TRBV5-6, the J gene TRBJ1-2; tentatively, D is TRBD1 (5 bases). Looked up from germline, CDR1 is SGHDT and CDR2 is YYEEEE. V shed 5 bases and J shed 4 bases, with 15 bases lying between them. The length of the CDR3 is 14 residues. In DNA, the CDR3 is TGTGCCAGCAGTACACTGGACATGGTCTATGGCTACACCTTC. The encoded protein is CASSTLDMVYGYTF. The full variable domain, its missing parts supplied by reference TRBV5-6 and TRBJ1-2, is DAGVTQSPTHLIKTRGQQVTLRCSPKSGHDTVSWYQQALGQGPQFIFQYYEEEERQRGNFPDRFSGHQFPNYSSELNVNALLLGDSALYLCASSTLDMVYGYTFGSGTRLTVV.

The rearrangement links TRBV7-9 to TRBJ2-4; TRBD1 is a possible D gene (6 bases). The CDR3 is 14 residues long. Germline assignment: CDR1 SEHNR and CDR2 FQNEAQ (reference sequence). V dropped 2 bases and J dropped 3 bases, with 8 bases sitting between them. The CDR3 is CASSLTGSKNIQYF. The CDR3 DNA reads TGTGCCAGCAGCTTAACAGGGAGCAAAAACATTCAGTACTTC.

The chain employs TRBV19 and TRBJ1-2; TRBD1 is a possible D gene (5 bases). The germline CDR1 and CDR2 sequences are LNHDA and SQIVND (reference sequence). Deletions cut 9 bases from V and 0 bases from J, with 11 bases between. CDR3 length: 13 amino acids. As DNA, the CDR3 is TGTGCCAGCTCCAGGGAAGCTAACTATGGCTACACCTTC. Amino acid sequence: CASSREANYGYTF.

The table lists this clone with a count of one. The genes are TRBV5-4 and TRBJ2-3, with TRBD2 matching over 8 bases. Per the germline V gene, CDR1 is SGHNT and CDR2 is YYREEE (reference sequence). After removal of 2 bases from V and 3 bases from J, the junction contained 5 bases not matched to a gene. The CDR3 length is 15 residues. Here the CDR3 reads CASSLAGVGTDTQYF. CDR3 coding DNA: TGTGCCAGCAGCTTAGCGGGAGTCGGGACAGATACGCAGTATTTT.

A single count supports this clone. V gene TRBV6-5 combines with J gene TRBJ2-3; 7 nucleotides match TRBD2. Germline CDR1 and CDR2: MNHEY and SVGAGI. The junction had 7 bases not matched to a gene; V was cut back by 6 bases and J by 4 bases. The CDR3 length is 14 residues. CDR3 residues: CASSAREAADTQYF. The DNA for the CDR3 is TGTGCCAGCAGCGCCCGGGAGGCCGCAGATACGCAGTATTTT.

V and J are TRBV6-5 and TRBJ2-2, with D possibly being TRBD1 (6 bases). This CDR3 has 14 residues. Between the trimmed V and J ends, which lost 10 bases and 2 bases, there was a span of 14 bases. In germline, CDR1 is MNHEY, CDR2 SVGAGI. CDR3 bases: TGTGCCACCTCAGGGGCACAAAACACCGGGGAGCTGTTTTTT. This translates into CATSGAQNTGELFF.

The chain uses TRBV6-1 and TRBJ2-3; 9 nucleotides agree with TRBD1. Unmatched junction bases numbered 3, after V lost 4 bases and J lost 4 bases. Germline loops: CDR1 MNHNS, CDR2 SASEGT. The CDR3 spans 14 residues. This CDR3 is CASSGDRVSDTQYF. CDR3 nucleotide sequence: TGTGCCAGCAGTGGGGACAGGGTCTCAGATACGCAGTATTTT.

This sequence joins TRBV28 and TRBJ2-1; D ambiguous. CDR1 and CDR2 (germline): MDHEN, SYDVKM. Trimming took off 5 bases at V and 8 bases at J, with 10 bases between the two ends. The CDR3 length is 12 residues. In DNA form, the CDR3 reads TGTGCCAGCAGTCCTTTTTCCCATGAGCAGTTCTTC. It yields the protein CASSPFSHEQFF.

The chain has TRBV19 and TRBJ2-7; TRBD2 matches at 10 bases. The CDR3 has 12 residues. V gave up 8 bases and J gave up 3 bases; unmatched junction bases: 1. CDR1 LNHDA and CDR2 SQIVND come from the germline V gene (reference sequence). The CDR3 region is CASGTSDYEQYF. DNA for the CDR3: TGTGCCAGTGGGACTAGCGACTACGAGCAGTACTTC.